This T cell receptor beta chain was documented in a study of CD8+CD57+ T cells in acquired aplastic anemia. Both TCR beta VDJ combination and CDR3 sequence profiling were carried out. Genomic DNA was the template for this profiling. TCRdb fed the reads into MiXCR, producing one record per CDR3 protein. The top ten clones hold roughly 0.89% of a sample with hundreds of thousands of distinct CDR3 sequences, 25% to 40% of them seen once. General study results and limits: Any difference that existed in CD8+ Simpson's diversity between patients and controls was not significant. It was found that about 31 CD8+ CDR3 sequences were shared between patients and controls.

This clonotype appeared a single time. Its antigen is not identified. Individuals selected for sequencing had exhibited CD8+CD57+ cell expansion on flow cytometry. A severe acquired aplastic anemia diagnosis applied to all patients. When blood sampling took place, the patients had received no therapy. V lost 6 bases and J lost 1; bases outside the gene matches: 5. The CDR3 contains 15 residues. Germline V gene sequence: CDR1 MGHDK, CDR2 SYGVNS. This TCR was sampled from a human donor with aplastic anemia. Specimen: sorted CD4+, CD8+, or CD8+CD57+ T cells (not recorded which) from PBMCs. The chain is built from TRBV25-1 and TRBJ2-7; 11 nucleotides agree with TRBD1. CDR3 in amino acids: CASSLWDRGSYEQYF. Written as DNA, the CDR3 is TGTGCCAGCAGCCTTTGGGACAGGGGGTCCTACGAGCAGTACTTC.